The text below deals with one T cell receptor beta chain. These data originate in a study of blood T cell repertoires in COVID-19. Per the authors' pipeline: For nucleated cells, counts were estimated from reference gene primer amplification. Measured with immunoSEQ multiplex PCR; TCRdb has only the in-frame clones, and not every one. For V, J and clone size, that table is used; D and trimming come from the DNA. There are a few hundred thousand clones in the sample; about 83% occur only once, and 1.5% lies in the top ten. Input material: peripheral blood. This TCR came from a woman aged 40 to 50 who had recovered from COVID-19.

The CDR3 spells CASSQGLAGGHNEQFF. DNA of the CDR3: TGCGCCAGCAGCCAGGGACTAGCGGGGGGTCACAATGAGCAGTTCTTC. This chain connects TRBV5-1 to TRBJ2-1; TRBD2 matches 15 bases. Per the germline V gene, CDR1 is SGHRS and CDR2 is YFSETQ. The V segment lost 4 bases and the J segment 5 bases; nucleotides outside the gene matches: 4. CDR3 size: 16 residues.